This T cell receptor beta chain comes out of a study of T cells after posttransplantation cyclophosphamide. At least ten counts were recorded for this clone. Its antigen is undetermined. Deletions cut 2 bases from V and 5 bases from J, with 22 bases between. Germline loops: CDR1 SGHNT, CDR2 YYREEE (reference sequence). The CDR3 length is 17 residues. Data came from immunoSEQ multiplex PCR; TCRdb stores just in-frame clones and leaves some out. Recorded here are some 40,000 clones, none singletons. Overall study findings and caveats: Donor CD8+ memory clones often dominated recipient blood repertoires at later times.

The clonotype was recovered from a woman aged 45-60 years in good health and a related stem cell transplant donor. Input material: PBMCs. The rearrangement uses TRBV5-4 and TRBJ1-1, with a tentative D call TRBD1 (6 bases). Written as DNA, the CDR3 is TGTGCCAGCAGCTTAGGCAATTTGGGGGCGTCAGGGACTGAAGCTTTCTTT. Residues: CASSLGNLGASGTEAFF.